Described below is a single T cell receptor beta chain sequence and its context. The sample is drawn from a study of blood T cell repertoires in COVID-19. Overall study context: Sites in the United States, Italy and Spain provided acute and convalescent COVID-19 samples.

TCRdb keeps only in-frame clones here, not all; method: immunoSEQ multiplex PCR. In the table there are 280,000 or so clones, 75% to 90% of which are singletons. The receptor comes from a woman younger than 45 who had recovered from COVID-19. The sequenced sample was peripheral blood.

CDR3 protein: CASSAKDRSNEQYF. As DNA, the CDR3 is TGTGCCAGTAGTGCTAAGGACAGGTCCAACGAGCAGTACTTC. The chain combines TRBV19 with TRBJ2-7, with 7 positions matching TRBD1. This CDR3 has 14 residues. V shed 5 bases and J 5 bases; nucleotides not matched to a gene: 9. Germline CDR1 is LNHDA and CDR2 is SQIVND (reference sequence).